These T cell receptor beta chains were read from a single sample in a study of OX40 agonist ivuxolimab in advanced cancers. Only in-frame clones appear in the TCRdb table, and some are missing; sequencing was by immunoSEQ multiplex PCR. Among approximately 70,000 clones, approximately 80% were seen once, and the ten largest hold roughly 1.4%. The sample was CD4+ or CD8+ T cells sorted from blood, taken in a trial of the OX40 agonist ivuxolimab. Receptors originate from an adult with an advanced solid tumor such as melanoma, head and neck, liver or kidney cancer. Both conserved end residues are part of each CDR3. Fields, in order: clone size, D gene, V gene, J gene, CDR3 protein, CDR3 DNA. A D gene is named only where the DNA matches it firmly. The size entry is marked missing in some rows and otherwise reads once, few, many or a size class.

clone_size: .
d_call: .
v_call: TRBV4-2
j_call: TRBJ2-7
cdr3_aa: CASSQSSGGLTYEQYF
cdr3_nt: TGTGCCAGCAGCCAAAGTTCGGGTGGCTTAACCTACGAGCAGTACTTC

clone_size: few
d_call: TRBD1
v_call: TRBV19
j_call: TRBJ2-2
cdr3_aa: CASSRTGFGTGELFF
cdr3_nt: TGTGCCAGTAGTCGGACAGGGTTTGGGACCGGGGAGCTGTTTTTT

clone_size: .
d_call: TRBD1
v_call: TRBV5-6
j_call: TRBJ2-7
cdr3_aa: CASSSAPDRKRDEQYF
cdr3_nt: TGTGCCAGCAGCTCAGCGCCGGACAGGAAAAGGGACGAGCAGTACTTC

clone_size: .
d_call: TRBD1
v_call: TRBV28
j_call: TRBJ1-1
cdr3_aa: CASSLNWGQGAAFF
cdr3_nt: TGTGCCAGCAGTTTAAACTGGGGACAGGGGGCAGCTTTCTTT

clone_size: .
d_call: .
v_call: TRBV7-8
j_call: TRBJ2-5
cdr3_aa: CASNLMSRGAGETQYF
cdr3_nt: TGTGCCAGCAACCTAATGTCTCGGGGGGCCGGGGAGACCCAGTACTTC

clone_size: few
d_call: .
v_call: TRBV19
j_call: TRBJ1-4
cdr3_aa: CASSRNPRGLNEKLFF
cdr3_nt: TGTGCCAGTAGTAGGAACCCCCGAGGCCTGAATGAAAAACTGTTTTTT

clone_size: .
d_call: TRBD1
v_call: TRBV6-6
j_call: TRBJ1-1
cdr3_aa: CASSQTQGMNTEAFF
cdr3_nt: TGTGCCAGCAGTCAAACACAGGGGATGAACACTGAAGCTTTCTTT

clone_size: .
d_call: TRBD2
v_call: TRBV10-2
j_call: TRBJ2-1
cdr3_aa: CASRESGTSGGAGNEQFF
cdr3_nt: TGCGCCAGCAGGGAGAGCGGGACTAGCGGGGGGGCTGGGAATGAGCAGTTCTTC

clone_size: .
d_call: .
v_call: TRBV19
j_call: TRBJ2-7
cdr3_aa: CASSIDAFSYEQYF
cdr3_nt: TGTGCCAGTAGTATAGATGCGTTCTCCTACGAGCAGTACTTC

clone_size: .
d_call: TRBD2
v_call: TRBV7-8
j_call: TRBJ2-7
cdr3_aa: CASSSGTSSYEQYF
cdr3_nt: TGTGCCAGCAGCTCCGGGACTAGCTCCTACGAGCAGTACTTC

clone_size: .
d_call: .
v_call: TRBV30
j_call: TRBJ1-3
cdr3_aa: CAWSIGGSGNTIYF
cdr3_nt: TGTGCCTGGAGTATAGGGGGCTCTGGAAACACCATATATTTT

clone_size: .
d_call: .
v_call: TRBV10-3
j_call: TRBJ1-4
cdr3_aa: CAISDPSRATNEKLFF
cdr3_nt: TGTGCCATCAGTGACCCCTCGAGGGCAACTAATGAAAAACTGTTTTTT

clone_size: .
d_call: TRBD1
v_call: TRBV15
j_call: TRBJ1-4
cdr3_aa: CATSTRDRGYEKLFF
cdr3_nt: TGTGCCACCAGCACCCGGGACAGGGGATACGAAAAACTGTTTTTT

clone_size: .
d_call: .
v_call: TRBV14
j_call: TRBJ1-2
cdr3_aa: CASSHDTKGYGYTF
cdr3_nt: TGTGCCAGCAGCCATGATACGAAGGGATATGGCTACACCTTC

clone_size: .
d_call: TRBD1
v_call: TRBV7-9
j_call: TRBJ2-7
cdr3_aa: CASSLGLTQGAHEQYF
cdr3_nt: TGTGCCAGCAGCTTAGGCCTAACACAGGGGGCGCACGAGCAGTACTTC

clone_size: .
d_call: TRBD1
v_call: TRBV5-4
j_call: TRBJ1-2
cdr3_aa: CASSLGGQGAHGYTF
cdr3_nt: TGTGCCAGCAGCTTGGGAGGACAGGGGGCCCATGGCTACACCTTC

clone_size: .
d_call: .
v_call: TRBV5-4
j_call: TRBJ2-6
cdr3_aa: CASSPGWANVLTF
cdr3_nt: TGTGCCAGCAGCCCGGGGTGGGCCAACGTCCTGACTTTC

clone_size: .
d_call: .
v_call: TRBV5-1
j_call: TRBJ1-1
cdr3_aa: CASRRSFDTEAFF
cdr3_nt: TGCGCCAGTCGTAGGAGCTTCGACACTGAAGCTTTCTTT

clone_size: .
d_call: .
v_call: TRBV29-1
j_call: TRBJ1-5
cdr3_aa: CSGGDPGQPQHF
cdr3_nt: TGCAGCGGGGGGGATCCCGGCCAGCCCCAGCATTTT

clone_size: .
d_call: .
v_call: TRBV6-1
j_call: TRBJ2-5
cdr3_aa: CASSENVGAETQYF
cdr3_nt: TGTGCCAGCAGTGAAAACGTAGGGGCCGAGACCCAGTACTTC

clone_size: .
d_call: TRBD1
v_call: TRBV5-1
j_call: TRBJ1-2
cdr3_aa: CASSLAGQGMGKHGYTF
cdr3_nt: TGCGCCAGCAGCTTGGCGGGACAGGGGATGGGGAAACATGGCTACACCTTC

clone_size: .
d_call: TRBD1
v_call: TRBV28
j_call: TRBJ1-4
cdr3_aa: CASSTRTGRFEKLFF
cdr3_nt: TGTGCCAGCAGTACCCGGACAGGGCGGTTTGAAAAACTGTTTTTT

clone_size: .
d_call: .
v_call: TRBV5-6
j_call: TRBJ2-7
cdr3_aa: CASSLASGRKIYEQYF
cdr3_nt: TGTGCCAGCAGCTTGGCATCCGGCAGGAAGATCTACGAGCAGTACTTC

clone_size: .
d_call: .
v_call: TRBV6-5
j_call: TRBJ2-7
cdr3_aa: CASSLTPYSYEQYF
cdr3_nt: TGTGCCAGCAGTTTGACACCATACTCCTACGAGCAGTACTTC

clone_size: .
d_call: .
v_call: TRBV6-5
j_call: TRBJ2-7
cdr3_aa: CASSRGTSYEQYF
cdr3_nt: TGTGCCAGCTCCCGGGGGACCTCCTACGAGCAGTACTTC

clone_size: .
d_call: .
v_call: TRBV6-5
j_call: TRBJ1-2
cdr3_aa: CASSSRQGIYGYTF
cdr3_nt: TGTGCCAGCAGTTCCAGGCAGGGTATTTATGGCTACACCTTC

clone_size: .
d_call: .
v_call: TRBV2
j_call: TRBJ2-7
cdr3_aa: CASRESTVSYEQYF
cdr3_nt: TGTGCCAGCAGGGAATCCACAGTGAGCTACGAGCAGTACTTC

clone_size: few
d_call: TRBD1
v_call: TRBV5-1
j_call: TRBJ2-5
cdr3_aa: CASSGGTGGYQETQYF
cdr3_nt: TGCGCCAGCAGCGGAGGGACAGGGGGCTACCAAGAGACCCAGTACTTC

clone_size: few
d_call: TRBD2
v_call: TRBV5-6
j_call: TRBJ2-7
cdr3_aa: CASSPGLVPAYEQYF
cdr3_nt: TGTGCCAGCAGCCCGGGACTAGTCCCCGCCTACGAGCAGTACTTC

clone_size: .
d_call: .
v_call: TRBV2
j_call: TRBJ1-5
cdr3_aa: CASSARSNQPQHF
cdr3_nt: TGTGCCAGCAGCGCAAGGTCCAATCAGCCCCAGCATTTT

clone_size: .
d_call: .
v_call: TRBV19
j_call: TRBJ2-7
cdr3_aa: CASSIEGNIPYEQYF
cdr3_nt: TGTGCCAGTAGTATTGAAGGCAATATACCCTACGAGCAGTACTTC

clone_size: .
d_call: TRBD1
v_call: TRBV6-1
j_call: TRBJ1-3
cdr3_aa: CASSETGTGNTIYF
cdr3_nt: TGTGCCAGCAGTGAGACAGGGACTGGAAACACCATATATTTT

clone_size: .
d_call: TRBD1
v_call: TRBV7-9
j_call: TRBJ2-7
cdr3_aa: CASSWTGLDYEQYF
cdr3_nt: TGTGCCAGCAGCTGGACAGGGTTAGACTACGAGCAGTACTTC

clone_size: .
d_call: TRBD2
v_call: TRBV5-4
j_call: TRBJ2-3
cdr3_aa: CASSGSLLAGGTDTQYF
cdr3_nt: TGTGCCAGCAGCGGCTCCCTACTAGCGGGGGGCACAGATACGCAGTATTTT

clone_size: few
d_call: .
v_call: TRBV7-6
j_call: TRBJ2-5
cdr3_aa: CASSLAGANQETQYF
cdr3_nt: TGTGCCAGCAGCTTAGCGGGGGCAAACCAAGAGACCCAGTACTTC

clone_size: .
d_call: .
v_call: TRBV28
j_call: TRBJ2-1
cdr3_aa: CASSLLSGVEFF
cdr3_nt: TGTGCCAGCAGTTTATTATCAGGGGTTGAGTTCTTC

clone_size: .
d_call: .
v_call: TRBV6-1
j_call: TRBJ1-2
cdr3_aa: CASTYSGTAGYTF
cdr3_nt: TGTGCCAGCACCTACTCCGGGACCGCCGGATACACCTTC

clone_size: .
d_call: .
v_call: TRBV19
j_call: TRBJ2-5
cdr3_aa: CASSIGDLPKETQYF
cdr3_nt: TGTGCCAGTAGTATAGGGGACCTCCCAAAAGAGACCCAGTACTTC

clone_size: .
d_call: .
v_call: TRBV28
j_call: TRBJ2-7
cdr3_aa: CASSSVGRSTYEQYF
cdr3_nt: TGTGCCAGCAGTTCCGTGGGGCGGAGTACCTACGAGCAGTACTTC

clone_size: .
d_call: TRBD1
v_call: TRBV11-1
j_call: TRBJ2-7
cdr3_aa: CASSLRDPGQGAYEQYF
cdr3_nt: TGTGCCAGCAGCTTGCGAGACCCGGGACAGGGCGCCTACGAGCAGTACTTC

clone_size: .
d_call: .
v_call: TRBV29-1
j_call: TRBJ1-4
cdr3_aa: CSAHSATNEKLFF
cdr3_nt: TGCAGCGCTCACAGTGCAACTAATGAAAAACTGTTTTTT

clone_size: .
d_call: TRBD1
v_call: TRBV28
j_call: TRBJ2-7
cdr3_aa: CASGLPGQGVYEQYF
cdr3_nt: TGTGCCAGCGGACTCCCGGGACAGGGTGTCTACGAGCAGTACTTC

clone_size: medium-sized
d_call: TRBD1
v_call: TRBV2
j_call: TRBJ1-6
cdr3_aa: CASTPDRGRTSPLHF
cdr3_nt: TGTGCCAGCACCCCGGACAGGGGGCGTACTTCACCCCTCCACTTT

clone_size: .
d_call: .
v_call: TRBV28
j_call: TRBJ1-1
cdr3_aa: CASSRRRSLSAEAFF
cdr3_nt: TGTGCCAGCAGTCGGAGGAGGAGCCTTAGTGCTGAAGCTTTCTTT

clone_size: .
d_call: .
v_call: TRBV21-1
j_call: TRBJ1-6
cdr3_aa: CASSNRRVAYNSPLHF
cdr3_nt: TGTGCCAGCAGCAATAGGCGGGTTGCCTATAATTCACCCCTCCACTTT

clone_size: .
d_call: .
v_call: TRBV5-6
j_call: TRBJ2-7
cdr3_aa: CASSFRPGPYEQYF
cdr3_nt: TGTGCCAGCAGCTTTCGACCAGGGCCCTACGAGCAGTACTTC

clone_size: .
d_call: .
v_call: TRBV5-4
j_call: TRBJ2-7
cdr3_aa: CASSQTGGSSYEQYF
cdr3_nt: TGTGCCAGCAGCCAGACAGGTGGGAGCTCCTACGAGCAGTACTTC

clone_size: few
d_call: .
v_call: TRBV7-2
j_call: TRBJ2-3
cdr3_aa: CASSFGSGAGTQYF
cdr3_nt: TGTGCCAGCAGCTTTGGGTCCGGAGCGGGTACGCAGTATTTT

clone_size: .
d_call: .
v_call: TRBV5-1
j_call: TRBJ2-1
cdr3_aa: CASSLDYRSSSYNEQFF
cdr3_nt: TGCGCCAGCAGCTTAGACTACAGGTCCAGCTCCTACAATGAGCAGTTCTTC

clone_size: .
d_call: .
v_call: TRBV28
j_call: TRBJ1-6
cdr3_aa: CASSLRQDSPLHF
cdr3_nt: TGTGCCAGCAGTCTTAGACAGGATTCACCCCTCCACTTT

clone_size: .
d_call: .
v_call: TRBV5-1
j_call: TRBJ2-1
cdr3_aa: CASSLGGDTPTFF
cdr3_nt: TGCGCCAGCAGCTTGGGGGGGGACACCCCGACCTTCTTC

clone_size: .
d_call: .
v_call: TRBV5-1
j_call: TRBJ2-6
cdr3_aa: CASTEAGANVLTF
cdr3_nt: TGCGCCAGCACCGAGGCTGGGGCCAACGTCCTGACTTTC

clone_size: .
d_call: TRBD1
v_call: TRBV19
j_call: TRBJ2-1
cdr3_aa: CASSIDLGQGSYNEQFF
cdr3_nt: TGTGCCAGTAGTATAGATCTGGGACAGGGCTCTTACAATGAGCAGTTCTTC

clone_size: .
d_call: .
v_call: TRBV5-4
j_call: TRBJ2-2
cdr3_aa: CASSLRQNTGELFF
cdr3_nt: TGTGCCAGCAGCTTACGACAAAACACCGGGGAGCTGTTTTTT

clone_size: once
d_call: .
v_call: TRBV7-2
j_call: TRBJ2-3
cdr3_aa: CASSLAHHTTDTQYF
cdr3_nt: TGTGCCAGCAGCTTAGCCCACCACACTACAGATACGCAGTATTTT

clone_size: .
d_call: .
v_call: TRBV5-1
j_call: TRBJ2-7
cdr3_aa: CASSRTDSYEQYF
cdr3_nt: TGTGCCAGCAGCCGGACTGACTCCTACGAGCAGTACTTC

clone_size: .
d_call: TRBD1
v_call: TRBV7-9
j_call: TRBJ1-2
cdr3_aa: CASSLWQGAYGYTF
cdr3_nt: TGTGCCAGCAGCTTATGGCAGGGGGCCTATGGCTACACCTTC

clone_size: .
d_call: .
v_call: TRBV18
j_call: TRBJ2-7
cdr3_aa: CASSPGRGRSYEQYF
cdr3_nt: TGTGCCAGCTCACCAGGTCGGGGGCGTTCCTACGAGCAGTACTTC

clone_size: .
d_call: TRBD2
v_call: TRBV19
j_call: TRBJ2-3
cdr3_aa: CASSDPRGTSGATDTQYF
cdr3_nt: TGTGCCAGTAGTGACCCGAGGGGGACTAGCGGGGCCACAGATACGCAGTATTTT

clone_size: once
d_call: TRBD1
v_call: TRBV4-1
j_call: TRBJ1-1
cdr3_aa: CASSQESRGSEAFF
cdr3_nt: TGCGCCAGCAGCCAAGAGTCCAGGGGGTCTGAAGCTTTCTTT